Shown below are 8 T cell receptor beta chains from a single sample sequenced in a study of beta chain features in type 1 diabetes. Reverse transcription of all isolated RNA meant that expressed TCRB transcripts were sequenced. Sequencing used immunoSEQ multiplex PCR; TCRdb keeps in-frame clones, though not all of them. The table lists around 250,000 clones, about 25% of them singletons. The sequencing sample was made of central memory CD4+ T cells from blood. These receptors were collected from a man under 40 in good health.

J is TRBJ2-6 and V is TRBV5-4; D gene ambiguous. This CDR3 is built from 15 residues. Germline assignment: CDR1 SGHNT and CDR2 YYREEE (reference sequence). Trimming took 3 bases from V and 1 from J, leaving 8 bases between them. This chain's CDR3 is CASSSIESGANVLTF. The CDR3 region has the DNA TGTGCCAGCAGCTCTATTGAATCTGGGGCCAACGTCCTGACTTTC.

The J gene is TRBJ1-1, the V gene TRBV14; D gene ambiguous. V lost 5 bases to trimming and J lost 2 bases, with 9 bases between them. The length of the CDR3 is 13 residues. CDR1 SGHDN and CDR2 FVKESK come from the germline V gene. The CDR3, as DNA: TGTGCCAGCAGCTACGGGCTAAACACTGAAGCTTTCTTT. It is translated as CASSYGLNTEAFF.

The rearrangement joins TRBV6-5 to TRBJ1-6; a possible D gene is TRBD1 (5 bases). CDR1 is MNHEY and CDR2 is SVGAGI in the germline V gene. The CDR3 sequence is 15 residues long. V was pared by 7 bases and J by 2 bases, with 12 bases between. The CDR3 reads CASTLDTAYNSPLHF. CDR3 DNA sequence: TGTGCCAGCACATTGGACACGGCCTATAATTCACCCCTCCACTTT.

The chain recombines TRBV6-5 with TRBJ2-1, with 9 bases that match TRBD1. With V trimmed by 5 bases and J by 9 bases, 8 bases remained unmatched. The germline gives CDR1 MNHEY, CDR2 SVGAGI. There are 14 residues in the CDR3. CDR3 sequence reads: CASSHPDRGVEQFF. The CDR3 DNA reads as TGTGCCAGCAGTCATCCGGACAGGGGCGTTGAGCAGTTCTTC.

This clone was observed a single time. V gene TRBV4-1 combines with J gene TRBJ2-1; no clear D. Germline V gene lookup returns CDR1 MGHRA and CDR2 YSYEKL. V shed 1 base and J shed 6 bases, with 7 bases lying between them. CDR3 length: 13 residues. The CDR3 DNA reads as TGCGCCAGCAGCCAAGTCTTTAGCAATGAGCAGTTCTTC. Amino acids: CASSQVFSNEQFF.

This clone was seen only a few times. The chain uses TRBV29-1 and TRBJ2-7, with a possible D match to TRBD1 (6 bases). Trimming stripped 5 bases from V and 1 base from J, with 12 bases between. CDR3 length: 13 amino acids. CDR1 SQVTM and CDR2 ANQGSEA come from the germline V gene. The CDR3 sequence is CSVSGTPSYEQYF. Here the CDR3 DNA reads TGCAGCGTTTCCGGGACACCGTCCTACGAGCAGTACTTC.

The gene calls are TRBV9 and TRBJ2-7; 7 bases are shared with TRBD2. Germline values: CDR1 SGDLS, CDR2 YYNGEE. The CDR3 has 14 residues. The J segment lost 2 bases and the V segment lost 2 bases, leaving 4 bases of the junction unmatched. In DNA form, the CDR3 reads TGTGCCAGCAGCGTGACTAGCCTCCCCTACGAGCAGTACTTC. Amino acid sequence: CASSVTSLPYEQYF. Looking up the rest from reference TRBV9 and TRBJ2-7 gives the full variable domain: DSGVTQTPKHLITATGQRVTLRCSPRSGDLSVYWYQQSLDQGLQFLIQYYNGEERAKGNILERFSAQQFPDLHSELNLSSLELGDSALYFCASSVTSLPYEQYFGPGTRLTVT.

In this sample, this clone turned up many times. The CDR3 region is CASRRAGAGDTQYF. The CDR3 DNA sequence: TGTGCCAGCAGGCGGGCGGGAGCAGGAGATACGCAGTATTTT. The chain employs TRBV11-2 and TRBJ2-3; 7 bases are shared with TRBD2. This CDR3 contains 14 residues. The V segment lost 6 bases and the J segment 5 bases; nucleotides outside the gene matches: 8. From germline, CDR1 is SGHAT and CDR2 FQNNGV.